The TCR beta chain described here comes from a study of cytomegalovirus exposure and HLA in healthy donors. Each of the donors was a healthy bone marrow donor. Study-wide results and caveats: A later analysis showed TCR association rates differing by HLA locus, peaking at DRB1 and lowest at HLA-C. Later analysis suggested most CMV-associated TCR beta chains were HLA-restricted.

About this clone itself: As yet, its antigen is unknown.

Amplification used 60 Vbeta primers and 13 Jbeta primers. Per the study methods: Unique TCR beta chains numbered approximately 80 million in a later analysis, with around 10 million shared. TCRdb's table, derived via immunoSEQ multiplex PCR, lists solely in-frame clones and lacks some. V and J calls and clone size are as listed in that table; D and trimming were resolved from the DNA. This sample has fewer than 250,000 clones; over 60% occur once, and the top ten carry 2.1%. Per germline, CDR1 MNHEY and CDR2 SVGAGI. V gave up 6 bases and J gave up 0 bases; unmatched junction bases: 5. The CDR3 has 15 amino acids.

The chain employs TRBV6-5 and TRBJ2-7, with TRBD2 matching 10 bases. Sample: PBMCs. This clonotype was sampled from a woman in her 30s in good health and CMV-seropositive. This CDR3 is CASRRLAGRSYEQYF. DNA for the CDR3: TGTGCCAGCAGAAGACTAGCGGGCCGCTCCTACGAGCAGTACTTC.